This T cell receptor (beta chain) was documented in a study of neoadjuvant anti-PD-1 for oral cavity cancer. Study at large: Patients without progression received a fourth nivolumab dose around day 43, then surgical resection on days 50-56.

Germline V CDR1 and CDR2: LNHDA, SQIVND (reference sequence). With 7 bases removed from V and 5 bases from J, the gap between germline ends came to 17 bases. The CDR3 loop spans 15 amino acids. The time point here: after neoadjuvant nivolumab, at surgical resection. TCRdb's copy holds only in-frame clones and misses some; the assay was immunoSEQ multiplex PCR. The sample comprises around 8,200 clones, approximately 61% of which are singletons, and 3.3% rests with the top ten. This material consisted of PBMCs, taken after nivolumab (anti-PD-1) treatment. The clonotype was recovered from a person between 40 and 85 years old with oral cavity squamous cell carcinoma. The chain couples TRBV19 to TRBJ2-2; tentative D call: TRBD1 (5 bases). The CDR3 spells CASKVDSSATGELFF. As DNA, the CDR3 is TGTGCCAGTAAGGTCGACAGTTCCGCAACCGGGGAGCTGTTTTTT.